A selection of T cell receptor beta chains follows, all from one sample in a study of molecular identifiers for immune sequencing clone quantification. MiXCR was run by TCRdb on the PCR reads, yielding one entry per CDR3 protein. The top ten clones hold about 6.7% of a sample with about 36,000 distinct CDR3 sequences, about 18% of them seen once. The sequenced sample consisted of naive CD8+ T cells from blood, with Jurkat cell RNA spiked in. The receptor source for this set is a human donor in good health. Some libraries in this study had Jurkat cell RNA spiked in. Each CDR3 is given with its conserved first and last residue. A D gene is named only where the DNA matches it firmly. Expanded clones get a size class; other rows say once, few or many, or leave the size out.

size	V	J	length	D	CDR3	DNA
many	TRBV4-3	TRBJ2-6	17	-	CASSQARGGSGANVLTF	TGCGCCAGCAGCCAAGCTCGAGGAGGGTCGGGGGCCAACGTCCTGACTTTC
-	TRBV27	TRBJ2-1	15	-	CASSPVGLIYNEQFF	TGTGCCAGCAGCCCCGTCGGACTAATCTACAATGAGCAGTTCTTC
medium-sized	TRBV20-1	TRBJ2-7	11	TRBD2	CSAGGVPEQYF	TGCAGTGCTGGGGGGGTACCCGAGCAGTACTTC
-	TRBV4-3	TRBJ2-1	10	-	CANRPNEQFF	TGCGCCAACAGGCCCAATGAGCAGTTCTTC
many	TRBV4-3	TRBJ2-2	14	TRBD1	CASSPGTGPGELFF	TGCGCCAGCAGCCCCGGGACAGGGCCCGGGGAGCTGTTTTTT
-	TRBV19	TRBJ2-2	15	TRBD2	CASTGLAGNTGELFF	TGTGCCAGTACGGGACTAGCGGGAAACACCGGGGAGCTGTTTTTT
few	TRBV7-8	TRBJ2-2	18	-	CASSSGLGMRGNTGELFF	TGTGCCAGCAGCTCAGGCTTGGGGATGCGGGGCAACACCGGGGAGCTGTTTTTT
many	TRBV20-1	TRBJ2-3	18	TRBD2	CSAAPSGSLPGYTDTQYF	TGCAGTGCCGCCCCCAGCGGGAGTTTACCGGGTTACACAGATACGCAGTATTTT
-	TRBV28	TRBJ1-2	13	-	CASRSGRNYGYTF	TGTGCCAGCAGATCTGGACGGAACTATGGCTACACCTTC
-	TRBV10-3	TRBJ2-7	16	TRBD1	CAISESRDRGFYEQYF	TGTGCCATCAGTGAGTCCCGGGACAGGGGTTTCTACGAGCAGTACTTC